This record concerns one T cell receptor beta chain sequence. This entry belongs to a study of shared clonotypes between healthy human individuals. CDR1 and CDR2 from the germline V gene are SEHNR and FQNEAQ (reference sequence). V gave up 3 bases and J gave up 7 bases, with 16 bases separating them. This CDR3 spans 16 amino acids. Sequencing was performed with immunoSEQ multiplex PCR; in TCRdb, only in-frame clones are kept and a portion is missing. The table lists a few million clones, about 92% of them singletons. The TCR originated in a man aged 18 to 29 in good health. The V and J genes are TRBV7-9 and TRBJ1-6; D not certain. Material: naive CD4+ T cells sorted from blood. Documented subset: CD45RA+ positively selected. The chain's CDR3 is CASSFERERYNSPLHF. CDR3 in DNA: TGTGCCAGCAGCTTTGAAAGGGAACGCTACAATTCACCCCTCCACTTT. Full variable domain (rest looked up from reference TRBV7-9 and TRBJ1-6): DTGVSQNPRHKITKRGQNVTFRCDPISEHNRLYWYRQTLGQGPEFLTYFQNEAQLEKSRLLSDRFSAERPKGSFSTLEIQRTEQGDSAMYLCASSFERERYNSPLHFGNGTRLTVT.